Following are 24 T cell receptor beta chains from one sample sequenced in a study of T cell responses to AZD1222 COVID-19 vaccine (dated by TCRdb to the early 2020s). The time point label corresponds to: baseline before first vaccination. Libraries were constructed by the immunoSEQ multiplex PCR assay. TCRdb carries this immuneACCESS record with in-frame sequences only. Its versions omit some clonotypes, under half of them owing to an unresolved V gene in the studies checked, with the rest unexplained. The sample has about 110,000 clones on record, just over 85% of them singletons. 3% to 3.5% of the sample lies in the top ten. This specimen was peripheral blood, taken on day 0 of AZD1222 vaccination. Every receptor here comes from an adult in good health.

V usage is TRBV6-5 and J usage is TRBJ2-5; 8 positions agree with TRBD1. Unmatched junction bases numbered 3, after V lost 0 bases and J lost 3 bases. The length of the CDR3 is 15 residues. Germline CDR1 MNHEY, CDR2 SVGAGI. CDR3 DNA sequence: TGTGCCAGCAGTTACTCCCCGACAGGGGAAGAGACCCAGTACTTC. It is translated as CASSYSPTGEETQYF.

This clone showed up just once. The chain recombines TRBV3-1 (or the pseudogene TRBV3-2) with TRBJ1-1; D ambiguous. V lost 4 bases, J lost 5 bases, and 11 bases lay in between. The CDR3 contains 13 residues. Germline loops: CDR1 LGHDT, CDR2 YNNKEL (reference sequence). CDR3 nucleotide sequence: TGTGCCAGCAGCCCCAGTGGAGGGACTGAAGCTTTCTTT. Amino acid sequence: CASSPSGGTEAFF.

DNA for the CDR3: TGTGCCAGCAGCCGCCGGGGGCAAAGTCAGCCCCAGCATTTT. It is translated as CASSRRGQSQPQHF. V is TRBV6-5 and J is TRBJ1-5; D may be TRBD1 (6 bases). The CDR3 extends over 14 amino acids. Trimming shortened V by 6 bases and J by 6 bases, and 15 bases separated the two germline ends. Per the germline V gene, CDR1 is MNHEY and CDR2 is SVGAGI.

This clone has a handful of counts. The rearrangement joins TRBV2 to TRBJ2-7, with a tentative D call TRBD2 (5 bases). Germline values: CDR1 SNHLY, CDR2 FYNNEI. V was cut by 0 bases and J by 1 base, with 10 bases left in between. The CDR3 is made up of 15 amino acids. The CDR3 DNA is TGTGCCAGCAGTGAAGCGGCGGGTGGTTCCTACGAGCAGTACTTC. This codes for CASSEAAGGSYEQYF.

The chain uses TRBV6-2 or TRBV6-3 and TRBJ1-1; no clear D gene. This CDR3 spans 13 amino acids. The V and J ends lost 4 bases and 4 bases respectively, with 10 bases between them. From germline, CDR1 is MNHEY and CDR2 SVGEGT. The CDR3 loop reads CASSSFGTTEAFF. The CDR3 bases are TGTGCCAGCAGTTCCTTCGGAACCACTGAAGCTTTCTTT.

The chain employs TRBV7-9 and TRBJ1-5, with D unclear. There are 13 residues in the CDR3. V was clipped by 7 bases and J by 5 bases, with 12 bases between them. Germline CDR1 and CDR2: SEHNR and FQNEAQ (reference sequence). The CDR3 DNA reads as TGTGCCAGCACCCCGGACGGTCATCAGCCCCAGCATTTT. This encodes CASTPDGHQPQHF.

V is TRBV20-1 and J is TRBJ1-4, with 8 bases lining up with TRBD1. The CDR3 extends over 15 amino acids. Germline loops: CDR1 DFQATT, CDR2 SNEGSKA (reference sequence). V lost 3 bases and J lost 0; bases outside the gene matches: 3. CDR3 amino acids: CSASPTGATNEKLFF. The DNA of the CDR3 is TGCAGTGCTAGTCCGACAGGGGCAACTAATGAAAAACTGTTTTTT.

This clone came up once. The gene calls are TRBV7-2 and TRBJ2-7; 13 bases are a match to TRBD2. This CDR3 spans 15 amino acids. CDR1 SGHTA and CDR2 FQGNSA come from the germline V gene. The trim removed 3 bases at V and 10 bases at J, leaving 9 bases unmatched. The CDR3 DNA sequence: TGTGCCAGCAGCTTCGGACTAGCGGGGGCCCAAAATCAGTACTTC. Translating gives CASSFGLAGAQNQYF.

This chain joins TRBV5-1 and TRBJ1-4, with D possibly matching TRBD1 (5 bases). This CDR3 has 16 residues. CDR1 is SGHRS, CDR2 YFSETQ, per germline. Trimming left V 7 bases short and J 5 bases short, with 21 bases between. Here the CDR3 reads CASLAGSGGENEKLFF. CDR3 nucleotide sequence: TGCGCCAGCCTGGCGGGGTCGGGGGGAGAAAATGAAAAACTGTTTTTT.

The V call is TRBV27, the J call TRBJ2-7, with TRBD1 matching over 7 bases. CDR1 and CDR2 from the germline V gene are MNHEY and SMNVEV (reference sequence). CDR3 size: 13 residues. The V and J ends lost 3 bases and 4 bases, in that order; junction bases with no gene match: 3. The CDR3 DNA reads as TGTGCCAGCAGTTTCTCAGGGGGATACGAGCAGTACTTC. This sequence encodes CASSFSGGYEQYF.

The gene calls are TRBV6-5 and TRBJ1-1; D gene uncertain. CDR1 MNHEY and CDR2 SVGAGI come from the germline V gene. V was clipped by 0 bases and J by 1 base, with 6 bases between them. The CDR3 has 14 residues. The CDR3 region has the DNA TGTGCCAGCAGTTACTCGAGTCGGAACACTGAAGCTTTCTTT. This encodes CASSYSSRNTEAFF.

The gene calls are TRBV7-9 and TRBJ1-1; D unresolved. The length of the CDR3 is 13 residues. V was cut by 10 bases and J by 0 bases, with 12 bases left in between. Germline V gene lookup returns CDR1 SEHNR and CDR2 FQNEAQ (reference sequence). The DNA for the CDR3 is TGTGCCACTTCTGGGCGTTTGAACACTGAAGCTTTCTTT. Its translation is CATSGRLNTEAFF.

Points on this clone: Its ends do not fully match the called genes, so a read error is possible. The genes are TRBV7-9 and TRBJ1-2; D ambiguous. The germline V gene encodes CDR1 SEHNR and CDR2 FQNEAQ (reference sequence). The CDR3 spans 12 residues. The CDR3 nucleotides are TGTGCCAGCAGCCTAGCGGCCTATGGCTACACCTTC. Translation: CASSLAAYGYTF. The full variable domain, with the rest looked up from reference TRBV7-9 and TRBJ1-2, is DTGVSQNPRHKITKRGQNVTFRCDPISEHNRLYWYRQTLGQGPEFLTYFQNEAQLEKSRLLSDRFSAERPKGSFSTLEIQRTEQGDSAMYLCASSLAAYGYTFGSGTRLTVV.

V and J are TRBV11-3 and TRBJ1-2; D ambiguous. The germline gives CDR1 SGHNT, CDR2 YENEEA. V was pared by 0 bases and J by 1 base, with 12 bases between. This CDR3 comprises 16 residues. The CDR3 coding sequence is TGTGCCAGCAGCTTAGATCTCGATGCTTTTAACTATGGCTACACCTTC. Translation gives CASSLDLDAFNYGYTF.

This clone was recorded only once. This chain uses TRBV12-5 with TRBJ1-1; D is unresolved. CDR1 is LGHNT and CDR2 is FRNRAP in the germline V gene. The CDR3 loop spans 14 amino acids. V was trimmed by 2 bases and J by 4 bases, leaving 11 bases between them. The CDR3 reads CASGLMGVGTEAFF. The CDR3 DNA follows: TGTGCTAGTGGTTTGATGGGTGTTGGCACTGAAGCTTTCTTT.

This sequence joins TRBV10-2 and TRBJ1-1; D gene ambiguous. CDR3 length equals 13 residues. V lost 3 bases and J 1 base, leaving 6 bases between the germline ends. The germline V gene encodes CDR1 WSHSY and CDR2 SAAADI. Here the CDR3 DNA reads TGCGCCAGCAGTGACTACAAGAACACTGAAGCTTTCTTT. It codes for CASSDYKNTEAFF.

The rearrangement uses TRBV12-3 or TRBV12-4 and TRBJ2-1; D tentatively fits TRBD1 or TRBD2 (6 bases each). Trimming shortened V by 8 bases and J by 4 bases, and 9 bases separated the two germline ends. The CDR3 is 12 amino acids. CDR3 sequence (DNA): TGTGCCAGCGGGGGGCCATACAATGAGCAGTTCTTC. Translating it yields CASGGPYNEQFF.

This clone was detected a few times. The chain couples TRBV5-1 to TRBJ2-1; D unclear. V was shortened by 0 bases and J by 12 bases, with 7 bases between the two germline ends. Germline lookup yields CDR1 SGHRS and CDR2 YFSETQ. CDR3 length: 11 amino acids. In DNA form, the CDR3 reads TGCGCCAGCAGCTTGGAACGTACGCAGTTCTTC. Protein: CASSLERTQFF.

This clone has just a few counts. This rearrangement joins TRBV2 to TRBJ1-5; D gene unclear. V lost 4 bases and J lost 0, with 10 bases in between. Germline V gene data show CDR1 as SNHLY and CDR2 as FYNNEI. This CDR3 comprises 15 residues. The CDR3 here is CASSGERPSNQPQHF. The CDR3 DNA is TGTGCCAGCAGTGGGGAAAGACCTAGCAATCAGCCCCAGCATTTT.

The chain recombines TRBV7-3 with TRBJ2-7, with 10 bases identical to TRBD2. The CDR3 extends over 14 amino acids. Germline assignment: CDR1 SGHTA and CDR2 FQGTGA. The V and J ends lost 5 bases and 4 bases, in that order; junction bases with no gene match: 5. The CDR3 loop is CASSRSGGAYEQYF. In DNA form, the CDR3 reads TGTGCCAGCAGCCGGAGCGGGGGGGCATACGAGCAGTACTTC.

The gene calls are TRBV7-9 and TRBJ2-5; D is unresolved. Germline-derived CDR1 and CDR2 are SEHNR and FQNEAQ (reference sequence). V lost 6 bases and J 3 bases, leaving 5 bases between the germline ends. CDR3 size: 11 residues. The CDR3, as DNA: TGTGCCAGCAGTAGAGAAGAGACCCAGTACTTC. Translated: CASSREETQYF. Together with reference TRBV7-9 and TRBJ2-5, the CDR3 gives the full variable domain: DTGVSQNPRHKITKRGQNVTFRCDPISEHNRLYWYRQTLGQGPEFLTYFQNEAQLEKSRLLSDRFSAERPKGSFSTLEIQRTEQGDSAMYLCASSREETQYFGPGTRLLVL.

This sequence joins TRBV5-1 and TRBJ2-2; D perhaps matches TRBD1 (6 bases). This CDR3 contains 15 residues. Germline loops: CDR1 SGHRS, CDR2 YFSETQ. V lost 0 bases and J 2 bases, leaving 8 bases between the germline ends. The CDR3 region has the DNA TGCGCCAGCAGCTTGGCCAGGGGTAACACCGGGGAGCTGTTTTTT. Translating it yields CASSLARGNTGELFF. The full variable domain, its missing parts supplied by reference TRBV5-1 and TRBJ2-2, is KAGVTQTPRYLIKTRGQQVTLSCSPISGHRSVSWYQQTPGQGLQFLFEYFSETQRNKGNFPGRFSGRQFSNSRSEMNVSTLELGDSALYLCASSLARGNTGELFFGEGSRLTVL.

The chain joins TRBV2 to TRBJ1-5; tentatively, D is TRBD1 (5 bases). This CDR3 is built from 12 residues. Germline loops: CDR1 SNHLY, CDR2 FYNNEI. V lost 11 bases to trimming and J lost 5 bases, with 13 bases between them. The CDR3 here is CAGRRGDQPQHF. The CDR3 bases are TGTGCCGGAAGGAGGGGCGATCAGCCCCAGCATTTT. Complete variable domain (other parts from reference TRBV2 and TRBJ1-5): EPEVTQTPSHQVTQMGQEVILRCVPISNHLYFYWYRQILGQKVEFLVSFYNNEISEKSEIFDDQFSVERPDGSNFTLKIRSTKLEDSAMYFCAGRRGDQPQHFGDGTRLSIL.

The chain uses TRBV6-2 or TRBV6-3 and TRBJ1-1, with 8 bases that match TRBD1. The CDR3 totals 18 residues. Looked up from germline, CDR1 is MNHEY and CDR2 is SVGEGT. J was trimmed by 1 base and V by 2 bases; bases with no gene match: 12. The DNA of the CDR3 is TGTGCCAGCAGTTACGAGGGGGGACAGGCTATTTCGAACACTGAAGCTTTCTTT. Encoded protein: CASSYEGGQAISNTEAFF.